The subject of this entry is one TCR beta chain. V was trimmed by 5 bases and J by 0 bases, leaving 6 bases between them. CDR1 SQVTM and CDR2 ANQGSEA come from the germline V gene. The CDR3 extends over 12 amino acids. TCRdb reprocessed the 5' RACE reads with MiXCR, giving one entry per CDR3 protein. Here the sample spans over 550,000 distinct CDR3 sequences, about 7.1% being singletons. The data are from a study of identical twins. The sample was also reused in another study, on yellow fever vaccine responses in identical twins.

The chain links TRBV29-1 to TRBJ2-3; no clear D gene. Input material: PBMCs. The TCR sequence derives from a woman between 18 and 29 years old in good health. CDR3: CSVHSSTDTQYF. CDR3 nucleotide sequence: TGCAGCGTTCACTCTAGCACAGATACGCAGTATTTT.